This T cell receptor beta chain comes out of a study of T cell changes during pregnancy in multiple sclerosis (dated by TCRdb to about 2019). Study-wide context: The study looked at changes in the T cell repertoire across pregnancy in women with multiple sclerosis.

The trim is 1 base for V and 5 bases for J, with a gap of 14 bases between the germline ends. Measured from the cysteine to the phenylalanine, the CDR3 is 15 residues long. Just CDR3 DNA is preserved here, 45 bases in frame from base 1. The germline V gene yields SGHAT for CDR1 and FQNNGV for CDR2. Turning to this clone: Its antigen target is currently unknown. Base qualities are missing; no much larger clone stands one base away.

To prepare the library, the immunoSEQ multiplex PCR assay was applied. What TCRdb holds here is the immuneACCESS table cut down to in-frame rearrangements. Part of the clones is not present; checked against another copy, under half of the missing clones reflect an unresolved V gene, and the others are unexplained. Across this sample there are about 98,000 clones, with about 90% seen only once. The ten largest clones take up around 2.1% of the sample. The sequence was collected from a female donor in good health, enrolled as a control in a pregnancy study. Rearrangement joined TRBV11-2 to TRBJ2-5; the D region possibly corresponds to TRBD1 (5 bases align). Sequences were derived from peripheral blood, sampled after pregnancy. The nucleotide sequence is given as TGTGCCAGCAGCTTAGGGGGCGTTGGTAGGGAGACCCAGTACTTC. The translation is CASSLGGVGRETQYF.